This is a list of T cell receptor beta chains from one sample in a study of blood T cell repertoires in COVID-19. The table came from immunoSEQ multiplex PCR; TCRdb's copy has only in-frame clones and leaves some out. The sample has about 260,000 clones; 70% to 90% are singletons. The sample consisted of peripheral blood. These receptors were obtained from a human donor in a cohort sampled during active COVID-19. CDR3s include the opening cysteine and the closing phenylalanine or tryptophan. A D gene is named only where the DNA matches it firmly. For some rows the clone size is stated as once, few or many, or as a class when expanded; others skip it.

D: -
length: 15
size: -
V: TRBV4-3
J: TRBJ1-4
DNA: TGCGCCAGCAGCCAAGATCGGAGCCACGGGGAAAAACTGTTTTTT
CDR3: CASSQDRSHGEKLFF

D: -
length: 13
size: -
V: TRBV28
J: TRBJ1-2
DNA: TGTGCCAGCAGGGGACCAGGGGAGAATGGCTACACCTTC
CDR3: CASRGPGENGYTF

D: TRBD2
length: 16
size: once
V: TRBV4-3
J: TRBJ2-7
DNA: TGCGCCAGCAGCCAAGGGGCGTGGGGAGGGGAGTACGAGCAGTACTTC
CDR3: CASSQGAWGGEYEQYF

D: TRBD1
length: 16
size: -
V: TRBV19
J: TRBJ1-2
DNA: TGTGCCAGTAGTATACTACCGGGACAGGGAAGCTATGGCTACACCTTC
CDR3: CASSILPGQGSYGYTF

D: -
length: 15
size: -
V: TRBV3-1/TRBV3-2
J: TRBJ2-7
DNA: TGTGCCAGCAGCCAACAGCCCGGGAGTTTTTTCGAGCAGTACTTC
CDR3: CASSQQPGSFFEQYF

D: -
length: 13
size: -
V: TRBV24-1
J: TRBJ1-2
DNA: TGTGCCACCAGTGACCAGGGTTTAGTCGGCTACACCTTC
CDR3: CATSDQGLVGYTF

D: TRBD1
length: 14
size: -
V: TRBV5-1
J: TRBJ1-1
DNA: TGCGCCAGCAGCTCGTTTCTACAGGGGACGGAAGCTTTCTTT
CDR3: CASSSFLQGTEAFF

D: TRBD2
length: 15
size: -
V: TRBV15
J: TRBJ2-7
DNA: TGTGCCACCAGCCAACCTAGCGGGGGGGCCTACGAGCAGTACTTC
CDR3: CATSQPSGGAYEQYF

D: -
length: 14
size: -
V: TRBV30
J: TRBJ1-2
DNA: TGTGCCTGGAGTATACAGGTGGACGGCTATGGCTACACCTTC
CDR3: CAWSIQVDGYGYTF

D: -
length: 16
size: -
V: TRBV5-6
J: TRBJ2-1
DNA: TGTGCCAGCAGCTTGGGGGGTTTGAGAGAGGGAGGTGAGCAGTTCTTC
CDR3: CASSLGGLREGGEQFF

D: TRBD1
length: 14
size: -
V: TRBV19
J: TRBJ1-6
DNA: TGTGCCAGTACCCCCGGACAGGGTGATTCACCCCTCCACTTT
CDR3: CASTPGQGDSPLHF

D: TRBD2
length: 15
size: -
V: TRBV10-2
J: TRBJ2-1
DNA: TGCGCCAGCATGGAGGCGGGGGGTAGTAGGAATGAGCAGTTCTTC
CDR3: CASMEAGGSRNEQFF

D: -
length: 16
size: -
V: TRBV18
J: TRBJ1-3
DNA: TGTGCCAGCTCACGGGAGGGGTACTACTCTGGAAACACCATATATTTT
CDR3: CASSREGYYSGNTIYF

D: -
length: 15
size: once
V: TRBV11-1
J: TRBJ2-1
DNA: TGTGCCAGCAGCTCCCCCCTAAGGATACCGGGTGAGCAGTTCTTC
CDR3: CASSSPLRIPGEQFF

D: -
length: 14
size: once
V: TRBV19
J: TRBJ2-7
DNA: TGTGCCAGCCATAGGTGGAACACTACTTGGGAGCAGTACTTC
CDR3: CASHRWNTTWEQYF

D: -
length: 12
size: -
V: TRBV19
J: TRBJ1-2
DNA: TGTGCCAGTAGTATCTACAGATATGGCTACACCTTC
CDR3: CASSIYRYGYTF

D: -
length: 15
size: -
V: TRBV6-5
J: TRBJ1-3
DNA: TGTGCCAGCAGTTACTCGAGCAGGGGTCCTAACACCATATATTTT
CDR3: CASSYSSRGPNTIYF

D: TRBD1
length: 17
size: -
V: TRBV5-3
J: TRBJ1-2
DNA: TGTGCCAGAAGCTACCGGGACAGGGGTGGTATGGACTATGGCTACACCTTC
CDR3: CARSYRDRGGMDYGYTF

D: -
length: 18
size: -
V: TRBV27
J: TRBJ2-2
DNA: TGTGCCAGCAGTTTATCCTCGTGGAGATGGACGAACACCGGGGAGCTGTTTTTT
CDR3: CASSLSSWRWTNTGELFF

D: -
length: 18
size: -
V: TRBV6-2/TRBV6-3
J: TRBJ1-6
DNA: TGTGCCAGCAGTTACTATTCGATCGGACCAGGGGCCAATTCACCCCTCCACTTT
CDR3: CASSYYSIGPGANSPLHF